These 15 T cell receptor beta chains originate from one sample sequenced in a study of shared clonotypes between healthy human individuals. Libraries were prepared by immunoSEQ multiplex PCR; TCRdb keeps only in-frame clonotypes and omits some of them. The data show over a million clones, approximately 97% seen once. Sequencing was done on a sample of naive CD4+ T cells sorted from blood. Subset in this sample: CD45RA+ positively selected. The source is a man younger than 40 in good health.

The chain couples TRBV2 to TRBJ2-1, with a tentative D call TRBD2 (6 bases). V shed 7 bases and J shed 4 bases, with 17 bases lying between them. The CDR3 has 15 residues. From germline, CDR1 is SNHLY and CDR2 FYNNEI. The CDR3 sequence is CASKRRAQWYNEQFF. The CDR3 nucleotides are TGTGCCAGCAAGAGGAGGGCGCAGTGGTACAATGAGCAGTTCTTC.

This sequence joins TRBV7-2 and TRBJ2-3; D ambiguous. The CDR3 consists of 13 residues. CDR1 is SGHTA, CDR2 FQGNSA, per germline. Trimming cost V 11 bases and J 1 base, with 13 bases left between them. CDR3 bases: TGTGCCGCAGCTCTCGGTCGCACAGATACGCAGTATTTT. Translated: CAAALGRTDTQYF.

J is TRBJ2-7 and V is TRBV28, with 8 bases aligning to TRBD2. CDR1 and CDR2 (germline): MDHEN, SYDVKM. J was trimmed by 7 bases and V by 6 bases; bases with no gene match: 14. The CDR3 consists of 15 residues. The CDR3 DNA reads as TGTGCCAGCAGGACCTATACGGGAGGGCCTAGTGAGCAGTACTTC. Translation: CASRTYTGGPSEQYF.

The V call is TRBV18, the J call TRBJ2-1; D assignment may be TRBD1 or TRBD2 (5 bases each). Looked up from germline, CDR1 is KGHSH and CDR2 is LQKENI. V shed 3 bases and J shed 12 bases, with 21 bases lying between them. CDR3 length: 15 amino acids. The CDR3 bases are TGTGCCAGCTCACCGCCCGTCGGGACGTCGTACGTGCAGTTCTTC. Its translation: CASSPPVGTSYVQFF. The full variable domain, its missing parts supplied by reference TRBV18 and TRBJ2-1, is NAGVMQNPRHLVRRRGQEARLRCSPMKGHSHVYWYRQLPEEGLKFMVYLQKENIIDESGMPKERFSAEFPKEGPSILRIQQVVRGDSAAYFCASSPPVGTSYVQFFGPGTRLTVL.

V is TRBV5-1 and J is TRBJ2-2, with D possibly being TRBD1 or TRBD2 (5 bases each). This CDR3 is built from 13 residues. The V and J ends lost 4 bases and 2 bases respectively, with 6 bases between them. Germline CDR1 is SGHRS and CDR2 is YFSETQ. The CDR3 DNA reads as TGCGCCAGCAGCCGGGACAACACCGGGGAGCTGTTTTTT. Its translation is CASSRDNTGELFF.

The V gene is TRBV7-9, the J gene TRBJ2-1; 9 positions agree with TRBD2. This CDR3 comprises 18 residues. J gave up 2 bases and V 4 bases, and 12 bases lay outside the gene matches. CDR1 is SEHNR, CDR2 FQNEAQ, per germline (reference sequence). CDR3 sequence reads: CASSWLGVSGSPYNEQFF. The CDR3 DNA reads TGTGCCAGCAGCTGGTTGGGGGTTAGCGGGAGCCCCTACAATGAGCAGTTCTTC.

The count of this clone is one. The chain combines TRBV28 with TRBJ1-2, with D hard to call. CDR1 and CDR2 (germline): MDHEN, SYDVKM. The CDR3 consists of 13 residues. The DNA of the CDR3 is TGTGGGTCATTATCAACTTTTAACTATGGCTACACCTTC. Amino acid sequence: CGSLSTFNYGYTF.

The V and J genes are TRBV27 and TRBJ2-1; 7 bases map to TRBD2. CDR1 MNHEY and CDR2 SMNVEV come from the germline V gene (reference sequence). V shed 2 bases, J shed 3 bases, and the junction held 10 bases outside the gene matches. CDR3 length: 17 residues. The CDR3 is CASSLSPSGQIYNEQFF. Written as DNA, the CDR3 is TGTGCCAGCAGTTTAAGTCCTAGCGGCCAAATCTACAATGAGCAGTTCTTC.

The J gene is TRBJ2-3, the V gene TRBV15, with 7 positions matching TRBD2. The V segment lost 4 bases and the J segment 6 bases; nucleotides outside the gene matches: 4. The CDR3 has 13 residues. Germline V lookup: CDR1 LNHNV, CDR2 YYDKDF (reference sequence). CDR3 region: CATSIPGGDTQYF. The CDR3 DNA follows: TGTGCCACCAGCATCCCCGGGGGGGATACGCAGTATTTT. The complete variable domain, with remaining parts taken from reference TRBV15 and TRBJ2-3, reads DAMVIQNPRYQVTQFGKPVTLSCSQTLNHNVMYWYQQKSSQAPKLLFHYYDKDFNNEADTPDNFQSRRPNTSFCFLDIRSPGLGDTAMYLCATSIPGGDTQYFGPGTRLTVL.

The V call is TRBV18, the J call TRBJ2-7; 11 positions agree with TRBD2. Germline V CDR1 and CDR2: KGHSH, LQKENI. Germline trimming cut 1 base from V and 2 bases from J; bases unmatched to any gene: 4. This CDR3 comprises 16 residues. The CDR3 region is CASSPLGTSGPYEQYF. The CDR3 nucleotides are TGTGCCAGCTCACCACTTGGGACTAGCGGCCCCTACGAGCAGTACTTC.

J is TRBJ2-1 and V is TRBV27, with 15 nucleotides matching TRBD2. CDR1 and CDR2 (germline): MNHEY, SMNVEV (reference sequence). This CDR3 has 17 amino acids. Losses at the gene ends were 7 bases for V and 6 bases for J; bases not matched to a gene: 10. CDR3 sequence (DNA): TGTGCCAGCACCCCCCATAGGGGACTAGCGGGAGGCAATGAGCAGTTCTTC. As protein: CASTPHRGLAGGNEQFF.

The DNA for the CDR3 is TGTGCCAGCTCACCCGTCGGGAGGGCCGGGGTGAACGAGCAGTACTTC. Its protein is CASSPVGRAGVNEQYF. The chain employs TRBV18 and TRBJ2-7; the match to TRBD2 covers 8 bases. CDR1 is KGHSH and CDR2 is LQKENI in the germline V gene. The junction had 12 bases not matched to a gene; V was cut back by 3 bases and J by 5 bases. The CDR3 has 16 residues.

This chain joins TRBV11-1 and TRBJ2-3, with 9 bases aligning to TRBD2. The V gene end was trimmed by 1 base and the J gene end by 6 bases; junction bases not matched to a gene: 11. CDR1 and CDR2 (germline): SGHAT, FQDESV (reference sequence). CDR3 length: 17 amino acids. The CDR3 coding sequence is TGTGCCAGCAGCTTAGGTCCAGCGGGAGGTACTGGGGATACGCAGTATTTT. This codes for CASSLGPAGGTGDTQYF.

The chain combines TRBV6-5 with TRBJ2-1; tentative D call: TRBD2 (6 bases). CDR1 and CDR2 (germline): MNHEY, SVGAGI. The CDR3 spans 15 residues. The germline V and J ends were trimmed by 5 bases and 4 bases, with 15 bases remaining between them. CDR3 DNA sequence: TGTGCCAGCAGTCGAAACGGGGGTATTTACAATGAGCAGTTCTTC. Its translation: CASSRNGGIYNEQFF.

Note on this clone: Within the sample, other DNA sequences also encode this same CDR3. This chain connects TRBV9 to TRBJ1-2; maybe TRBD1 (5 bases). The CDR3 consists of 16 residues. CDR1 is SGDLS and CDR2 is YYNGEE in the germline V gene. V shed 0 bases and J shed 5 bases, with 17 bases lying between them. The CDR3, as DNA: TGTGCCAGCAGCGTAGGGGTGGGGCAGGCTCATTATGGCTACACCTTC. It yields the protein CASSVGVGQAHYGYTF.